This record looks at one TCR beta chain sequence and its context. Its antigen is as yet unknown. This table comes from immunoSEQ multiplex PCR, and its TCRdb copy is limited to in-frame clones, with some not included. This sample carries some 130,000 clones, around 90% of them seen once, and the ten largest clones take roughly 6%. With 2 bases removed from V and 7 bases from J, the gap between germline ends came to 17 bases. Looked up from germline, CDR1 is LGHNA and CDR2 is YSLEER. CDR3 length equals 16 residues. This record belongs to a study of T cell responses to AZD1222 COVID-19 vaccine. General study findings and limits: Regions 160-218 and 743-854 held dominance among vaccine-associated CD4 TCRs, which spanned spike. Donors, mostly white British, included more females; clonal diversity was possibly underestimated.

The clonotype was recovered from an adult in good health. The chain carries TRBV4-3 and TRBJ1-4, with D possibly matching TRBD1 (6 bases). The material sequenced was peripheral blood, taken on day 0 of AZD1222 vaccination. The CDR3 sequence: CASSQNQQGWGEKLFF. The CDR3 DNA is TGCGCCAGCAGCCAAAATCAACAGGGATGGGGTGAAAAACTGTTTTTT.